Listed below are T cell receptor beta chains from one sample, sequenced in a study of blood T cell repertoires in COVID-19. Some clones are missing from TCRdb's copy, which holds only in-frame ones; the method was immunoSEQ multiplex PCR. Seen here are about 220,000 clones, 70% to 85% observed once, and the top ten hold 9.7%. Sequencing was carried out using peripheral blood. These receptors were taken from a man aged 45-65 years with active or convalescent COVID-19. CDR3s include the opening cysteine and the closing phenylalanine or tryptophan.

V: TRBV18
length: 15
J: TRBJ2-1
CDR3: CASSLREGLYNEQFF

V: TRBV10-3
length: 15
J: TRBJ2-3
CDR3: CAISDRGERTDTQYF

V: TRBV18
length: 15
J: TRBJ2-1
CDR3: CASSPPNRVDNEQFF

V: TRBV27
length: 14
J: TRBJ2-1
CDR3: CASSSFQRQSEQFF

V: TRBV29-1
length: 13
J: TRBJ2-1
CDR3: CSVETGAGNEQFF

V: TRBV24-1
length: 14
J: TRBJ2-3
CDR3: CATEDERNTDTQYF

V: TRBV12-5
length: 13
J: TRBJ2-1
CDR3: CASLGQGSHEQFF

V: TRBV3-1/TRBV3-2
length: 15
J: TRBJ2-1
CDR3: CASSPLAEGNNEQFF

V: TRBV28
length: 13
J: TRBJ2-5
CDR3: CASISPGRETQYF

V: TRBV6-2/TRBV6-3
length: 15
J: TRBJ2-3
CDR3: CASSLRGISTDTQYF

V: TRBV4-2
length: 15
J: TRBJ1-6
CDR3: CASSQEGGGASPLHF

V: TRBV28
length: 13
J: TRBJ2-4
CDR3: CASKARGLNIQYF

V: TRBV5-6
length: 14
J: TRBJ2-7
CDR3: CASSLQGPWDEQYF

V: TRBV28
length: 14
J: TRBJ1-2
CDR3: CASRVLAGNYGYTF

V: TRBV19
length: 15
J: TRBJ2-1
CDR3: CASTISGRDYNEQFF

V: TRBV10-3
length: 13
J: TRBJ2-5
CDR3: CAISESTGETQYF

V: TRBV19
length: 14
J: TRBJ1-5
CDR3: CASSMLNDISAQHF

V: TRBV6-6
length: 14
J: TRBJ2-5
CDR3: CASSFGTFQETQYF

V: TRBV7-2
length: 15
J: TRBJ1-1
CDR3: CASSPYRGQDTEAFF

V: TRBV29-1
length: 16
J: TRBJ2-5
CDR3: CSVEDRGDRGWETQYF

V: TRBV30
length: 14
J: TRBJ1-2
CDR3: CAWSQYRTHYGYTF

V: TRBV5-1
length: 13
J: TRBJ2-4
CDR3: CASSLGDSNIQYF

V: TRBV30
length: 13
J: TRBJ1-5
CDR3: CAWRGGVGQPQHF

V: TRBV3-1/TRBV3-2
length: 19
J: TRBJ2-2
CDR3: CASSQDRKLGRSGTGELFF

V: TRBV4-1
length: 16
J: TRBJ2-3
CDR3: CASSTGSRVGTDTQYF

V: TRBV6-2/TRBV6-3
length: 16
J: TRBJ2-3
CDR3: CASSYSVGTANIAQYF

V: TRBV27
length: 16
J: TRBJ2-1
CDR3: CASSLGGGGGYNEQFF

V: TRBV27
length: 15
J: TRBJ2-3
CDR3: CASSFLRGGTDTQYF

V: TRBV29-1
length: 13
J: TRBJ2-1
CDR3: CSPWGGENNEQFF

V: TRBV4-3
length: 15
J: TRBJ1-2
CDR3: CASSQAWGQHYGYTF

V: TRBV2
length: 18
J: TRBJ1-5
CDR3: CASSEDGQGVYSNQPQHF

V: TRBV28
length: 15
J: TRBJ2-4
CDR3: CASSPDRVAKNIQYF

V: TRBV24-1
length: 17
J: TRBJ2-5
CDR3: CATSDLQGDRGRETQYF

V: TRBV7-2
length: 19
J: TRBJ2-1
CDR3: CASSLAVGLAGGPRNEQFF

V: TRBV27
length: 14
J: TRBJ1-5
CDR3: CASSFWGGNQPQHF

V: TRBV7-9
length: 14
J: TRBJ2-3
CDR3: CASSLAASTDTQYF

V: TRBV11-2
length: 19
J: TRBJ1-5
CDR3: CASSLGGPGGKVGNQPQHF

V: TRBV11-2
length: 15
J: TRBJ1-5
CDR3: CASSLGTGGYQPQHF

V: TRBV7-2
length: 16
J: TRBJ1-2
CDR3: CASSYKGEGRDDGYTF

V: TRBV7-2
length: 16
J: TRBJ1-3
CDR3: CASSAAGLFSGNTIYF

V: TRBV6-5
length: 13
J: TRBJ2-2
CDR3: CASRPIPSGELFF

V: TRBV19
length: 17
J: TRBJ2-2
CDR3: CASRPALGGSNTGELFF

V: TRBV7-8
length: 13
J: TRBJ1-2
CDR3: CASSIRGLYGYTF

V: TRBV7-8
length: 14
J: TRBJ2-1
CDR3: CASSFYQWYNEQFF

V: TRBV7-2
length: 16
J: TRBJ2-5
CDR3: CASSLVSSGGVETQYF

V: TRBV27
length: 14
J: TRBJ2-7
CDR3: CASRRSGSTYEQYF

V: TRBV12-3/TRBV12-4
length: 13
J: TRBJ2-5
CDR3: CASSFRGEETQYF

V: TRBV6-5
length: 13
J: TRBJ1-1
CDR3: CASTNDWNTEAFF

V: TRBV5-5
length: 15
J: TRBJ2-1
CDR3: CASSLGFSNTIEQFF

V: TRBV18
length: 13
J: TRBJ2-7
CDR3: CASSTGTGLEQYF